The clone carrying this TCR beta chain was seen once. Method: immunoSEQ multiplex PCR; TCRdb's copy keeps in-frame clones and lacks some. The profile shows some 66,000 clones, approximately 92% of them singletons. Germline V gene data show CDR1 as SGHNT and CDR2 as YYREEE (reference sequence). Losses at the gene ends were 5 bases for V and 1 base for J; bases not matched to a gene: 0. This CDR3 is built from 15 residues. The sample originates from a study of T cells after posttransplantation cyclophosphamide. The chain employs TRBV5-4 and TRBJ2-2; TRBD2 aligns across 12 bases. The sample taken for sequencing was PBMCs. The receptor's source is a woman younger than 45 in good health and a related stem cell transplant donor. For the CDR3, the DNA is TGTGCCAGCAGGACTAGCGGGGGGAACACCGGGGAGCTGTTTTTT. It translates to CASRTSGGNTGELFF.